The rows below give T cell receptor beta chains drawn from one sample of a study of Ad26.COV2.S vaccination and SARS-CoV-2 variants. Sequencing used immunoSEQ multiplex PCR; TCRdb keeps in-frame clones, though not all of them. The sample consists of about 680,000 clones, about 89% of them appearing once. Sequenced material: peripheral blood, taken in a trial of Ad26.COV2.S vaccine versus placebo. The receptor source for this set is a person aged 18-60 years who received the Ad26.COV2.S COVID-19 vaccine or a placebo. CDR3s leave out the opening cysteine and the closing phenylalanine or tryptophan. A clone size is listed for some rows: how often the clone was seen (once, few, many), or a class if it is expanded.

>TRBJ2-7|TRBV28|.
ASSLRESYEQY
>TRBJ2-1|TRBV18|.
ASSPGRSSYNEQF
>TRBJ2-3|TRBV9|few
ASSVVGDTQY
>TRBJ2-7|TRBV27|.
ASGLSNEQY
>TRBJ2-7|TRBV7-2|.
ASSLMTGAWNEQY
>TRBJ2-5|TRBV23-1|.
ASSQSIPRQGAGETQY
>TRBJ1-6|TRBV7-6|.
ASSLLRTGRNSPLH
>TRBJ1-2|TRBV18|.
ASSPTTANYGYT
>TRBJ1-1|TRBV25-1|.
ASRDNLKAF
>TRBJ2-7|TRBV7-9|once
ASARDLDYEQY
>TRBJ2-7|TRBV2|.
ASRTRYEQY
>TRBJ2-2|TRBV15|.
ATSIALGGELF
>TRBJ2-7|TRBV29-1|.
SVNVGRLAGEFEQY
>TRBJ2-7|TRBV6-5|.
ASTQTGEVVEQY
>TRBJ2-1|TRBV7-2|once
AIRPIGSYNEQF
>TRBJ2-1|TRBV30|.
AWLDLYNEQF
>TRBJ1-3|TRBV6-1|few
ASSEALSISGNTIY
>TRBJ1-5|TRBV3-1/TRBV3-2|.
ASSQEPGGNQPQH
>TRBJ2-1|TRBV13|.
ASSPRPSGYNEQF
>TRBJ2-7|TRBV30|.
AWGRDRSYEQY
>TRBJ2-6|TRBV6-4|once
ASKGSGANVLT
>TRBJ1-5|TRBV19|.
ASSLTSQGLYQPQH
>TRBJ2-4|TRBV2|.
ASSEASGDIQY
>TRBJ1-5|TRBV30|.
AWSVPPHSNQPQH
>TRBJ2-5|TRBV5-4|.
ASSLNLGETQY
>TRBJ2-7|TRBV14|few
ASLWKGTGKTQY
>TRBJ2-7|TRBV7-2|.
ASSLQDSFYEQY
>TRBJ1-1|TRBV10-3|once
AISEWQGNTEAF
>TRBJ1-5|TRBV2|.
ASSVSGGGSQPQH
>TRBJ1-1|TRBV30|.
ACTEQGSDDAF
>TRBJ1-6|TRBV18|.
ASSEQGAQNSPLH
>TRBJ1-4|TRBV12-3/TRBV12-4|.
ASSLAKKLF
>TRBJ2-5|TRBV24-1|.
ATSDSSVQETQY
>TRBJ1-6|TRBV7-2|.
ASSSGQINSPLH
>TRBJ1-1|TRBV30|.
AWSVGGTEAF
>TRBJ2-7|TRBV18|.
ASSPAPGSYEQY
>TRBJ2-7|TRBV5-1|once
ASSIGEAYEQY
>TRBJ2-3|TRBV5-1|once
ASSLGVQPGTDTQY
>TRBJ2-7|TRBV10-3|.
AISESTTSYEQY
>TRBJ1-3|TRBV2|.
ASRSRGSANTIY
>TRBJ2-3|TRBV27|once
ASSFLEADTQY
>TRBJ1-6|TRBV13|.
ASSLFGGEPLH
>TRBJ2-5|TRBV7-9|.
ASSGRYQETQY
>TRBJ2-7|TRBV6-5|.
ASSSVVGQGYEQY
>TRBJ2-7|TRBV7-6|.
ASSLMRATAEQY
>TRBJ1-1|TRBV5-1|.
ASSLGDRGTEAF
>TRBJ2-5|TRBV9|once
ASSDPSGAQETQY
>TRBJ2-2|TRBV14|.
ASSQVYGNTGELF
>TRBJ1-1|TRBV5-1|.
ASQGAENTEAF
>TRBJ2-3|TRBV6-2/TRBV6-3|.
ASSYPGTSGNTQY
>TRBJ2-3|TRBV5-1|.
ASSLLGGGVPDTQY
>TRBJ2-2|TRBV7-8|.
ASSLALGLAGAGGELF
>TRBJ1-2|TRBV14|.
ASSGGQPTNYGYT
>TRBJ2-1|TRBV5-1|.
ASSQQAGTNVNEQF